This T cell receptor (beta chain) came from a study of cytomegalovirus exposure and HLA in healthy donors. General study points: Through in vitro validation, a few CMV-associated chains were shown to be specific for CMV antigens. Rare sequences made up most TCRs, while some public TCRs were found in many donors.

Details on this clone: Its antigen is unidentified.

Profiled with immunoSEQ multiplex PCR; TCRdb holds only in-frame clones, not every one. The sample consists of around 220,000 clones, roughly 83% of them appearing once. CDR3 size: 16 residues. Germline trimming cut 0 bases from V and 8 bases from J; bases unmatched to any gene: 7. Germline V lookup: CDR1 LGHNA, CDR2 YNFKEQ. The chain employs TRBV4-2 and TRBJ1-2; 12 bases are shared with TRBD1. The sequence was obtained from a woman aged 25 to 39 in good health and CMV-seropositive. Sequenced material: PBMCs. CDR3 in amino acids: CASSQDLGQGAGGYTF. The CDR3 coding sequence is TGTGCCAGCAGCCAAGATCTGGGACAGGGGGCTGGAGGCTACACCTTC.